This T cell receptor (beta chain) originates from a study of T-cell memory formation after mild COVID-19. Study-level points and caveats: A second wave of clones peaked on day 37, and their SARS-CoV-2 specificity went unconfirmed. The study found contracting CD4+ clones mainly in CM and EM and contracting CD8+ clones in EMRA.

Between the trimmed V and J ends, which lost 5 bases and 3 bases, there was a span of 11 bases. Germline V gives CDR1 SEHNR, CDR2 FQNEAQ (reference sequence). The CDR3 runs to 13 residues. TCRdb reanalysed the 5' RACE reads using MiXCR and keeps one entry per CDR3 protein. The sample holds roughly 100,000 distinct CDR3 sequences, around 13% seen once. A remark on this clonotype: Its antigen is unknown.

The source material was PBMCs or a T cell subset sorted from them (not recorded which). The chain joins TRBV7-9 to TRBJ2-7; D uncertain. This TCR came from an adult woman who had mild COVID-19 (a few samples of this study predate the infection). Cell type and time point are not known. DNA of the CDR3: TGTGCCAGCAGCCCTCTGGGTTTCTACGAGCAGTACTTC. Translated: CASSPLGFYEQYF.